This T cell receptor beta chain is drawn from a study of shared clonotypes between healthy human individuals. Notes on the study in general: Generation of non-shared clonotypes was less probable than generation of clonotypes shared by all four donors.

Method: immunoSEQ multiplex PCR; TCRdb's copy keeps in-frame clones and lacks some. This table holds under 1 million clones, approximately 96% found once. Naive CD8 isolation took CD45RO-negative cells positively selected for CCR7 and excluded terminally differentiated effector memory CD45RA+ cells. A note on this clone: As yet, its antigen is unknown.

CDR3 length: 18 amino acids. Germline CDR1 is MDHEN and CDR2 is SYDVKM. V was clipped by 5 bases and J by 3 bases; unmatched bases: 15. The sequence derives from a young man in good health. This sequence joins TRBV28 and TRBJ2-3, with 9 bases identical to TRBD2. The sample was naive CD8+ T cells sorted from blood. CDR3 sequence: CASSPSMGREGQTDTQYF. CDR3 DNA sequence: TGTGCCAGCAGTCCCTCGATGGGGCGGGAGGGCCAAACAGATACGCAGTATTTT.